This record looks at one TCR beta chain sequence and its context. The sample is drawn from a study of blood T cell repertoires in COVID-19. Study context: COVID-19 samples collected from the United States, Italy and Spain covered acute and convalescent phases. Sources were T cells, B-cell-depleted T cells, or PBMCs; the material itself was cDNA or gDNA.

As originally analysed: Amplification with reference gene primers provided the estimates of nucleated cell counts. Here immunoSEQ multiplex PCR was the method, and the copy in TCRdb shows in-frame clones only, minus some. V, J and clone size reflect that table, while D and trimming were determined from the DNA. Of some 70,000 clones listed, approximately 88% are singletons. Trimming removed 5 bases at V and 5 bases at J, with 15 bases between. CDR1 is MDHEN, CDR2 SYDVKM, per germline. The CDR3 has 14 residues. The sample comprised peripheral blood. The V gene is TRBV28, the J gene TRBJ1-1; possible D gene TRBD1, 5 bases. The clonotype comes from a woman in her seventies with acute or convalescent COVID-19. CDR3 region: CASSTGDGRTEAFF. Written as DNA, the CDR3 is TGTGCCAGCAGTACGGGGGACGGACGTACTGAAGCTTTCTTT.